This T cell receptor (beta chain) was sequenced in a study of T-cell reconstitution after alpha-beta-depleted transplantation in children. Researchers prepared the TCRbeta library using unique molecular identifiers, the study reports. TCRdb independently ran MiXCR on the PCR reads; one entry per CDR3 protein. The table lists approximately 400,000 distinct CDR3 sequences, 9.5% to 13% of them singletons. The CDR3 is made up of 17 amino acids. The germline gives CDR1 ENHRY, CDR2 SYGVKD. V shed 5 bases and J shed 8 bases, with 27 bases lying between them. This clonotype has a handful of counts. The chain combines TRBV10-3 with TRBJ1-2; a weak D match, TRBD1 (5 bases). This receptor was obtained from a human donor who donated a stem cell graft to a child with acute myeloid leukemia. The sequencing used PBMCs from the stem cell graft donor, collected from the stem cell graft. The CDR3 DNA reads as TGTGCCATCAGTCTTGATAGAACAATAGGGCAGGGCCGCGGCTACACCTTC. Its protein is CAISLDRTIGQGRGYTF.